Below, 5 T cell receptor beta chains from the same sample are listed, as sequenced in a study of shared clonotypes between healthy human individuals. Libraries were prepared by immunoSEQ multiplex PCR; TCRdb keeps only in-frame clonotypes and omits some of them. This table holds 500,000 to 550,000 clones, around 96% found once. Specimen: naive CD4+ T cells sorted from blood. Sample subset: CD45RA+ positively selected. These receptors came from a woman aged 25 to 45 in good health.

The V gene is TRBV27, the J gene TRBJ1-6; D unresolved. This CDR3 spans 16 amino acids. With 3 bases removed from V and 4 bases from J, the gap between germline ends came to 13 bases. Germline lookup yields CDR1 MNHEY and CDR2 SMNVEV (reference sequence). The CDR3 loop reads CASSFRNPGYNSPLHF. The DNA of the CDR3 is TGTGCCAGCAGTTTTCGAAATCCCGGTTATAATTCACCCCTCCACTTT.

V and J are TRBV23-1 and TRBJ1-6, with D tentatively TRBD1 (5 bases). TRBV23-1 is noted as an ORF with a role that remains uncertain. This CDR3 is 17 amino acids long. The ends were cut back, 2 bases at V and 7 bases at J, with 18 bases in the middle. The CDR3 sequence is CASSQEDPGRRNSPLHF. The CDR3 DNA follows: TGCGCCAGCAGTCAAGAAGACCCGGGACGGAGAAATTCACCCCTCCACTTT.

The chain carries TRBV7-2 and TRBJ2-7; D gene uncertain. The CDR3 has 13 amino acids. Trimming shortened V by 5 bases and J by 2 bases, and 10 bases separated the two germline ends. Germline V gene sequence: CDR1 SGHTA, CDR2 FQGNSA. CDR3 sequence reads: CASSPVRAYEQYF. CDR3 nucleotide sequence: TGTGCCAGCAGCCCTGTCAGAGCCTACGAGCAGTACTTC.

The sample holds one count of this clone. The J gene is TRBJ2-2, the V gene TRBV11-2; 8 bases fit TRBD2. Germline lookup yields CDR1 SGHAT and CDR2 FQNNGV. The ends lost 0 bases at V and 11 bases at J; junction bases unmatched: 8. The CDR3 spans 15 residues. Here the CDR3 reads CASSLERAGGHELFF. CDR3 DNA sequence: TGTGCCAGCAGCTTAGAACGGGCGGGAGGCCATGAGCTGTTTTTT.

The chain employs TRBV4-2 and TRBJ1-2; unclear D gene. Germline values: CDR1 LGHNA, CDR2 YNFKEQ. V lost 2 bases to trimming and J lost 4 bases, with 8 bases between them. This CDR3 region has 13 residues. The CDR3 reads CASSQFGSYGYTF. The DNA for the CDR3 is TGTGCCAGCAGCCAATTCGGGTCCTATGGCTACACCTTC.